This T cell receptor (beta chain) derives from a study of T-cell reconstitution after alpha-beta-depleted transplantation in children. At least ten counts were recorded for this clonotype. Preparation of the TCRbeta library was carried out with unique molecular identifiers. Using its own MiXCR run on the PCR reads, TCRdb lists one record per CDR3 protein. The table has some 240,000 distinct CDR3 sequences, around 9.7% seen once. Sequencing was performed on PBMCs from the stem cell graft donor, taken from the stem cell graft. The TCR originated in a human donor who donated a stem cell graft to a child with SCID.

In nucleotides, the CDR3 is TGCGCCAGCAGCTCCGAAGGGGGGACCGGTGAAAAACTGTTTTTT. Translation: CASSSEGGTGEKLFF. The V gene is TRBV5-1, the J gene TRBJ1-4; D might be TRBD1 (6 bases). Trimming shortened V by 3 bases and J by 7 bases, and 16 bases separated the two germline ends. Germline-derived CDR1 and CDR2 are SGHRS and YFSETQ. CDR3 length: 15 amino acids.